This T cell receptor beta chain was identified during a study of tumor and adjacent non-tumor tissue in lung cancer. Many counts were recorded for this clonotype. Three rounds of nested PCR, following a modified ARM-PCR protocol, produced the TCRbeta library. TCRdb analysed the multiplex PCR reads with MiXCR anew, one entry per CDR3 protein. The table lists some 93,000 distinct CDR3 sequences, 65% to 75% of them singletons, with 15% to 20% in the top ten. This sample's RNA came from whole unsorted tissue. The V gene's germline CDR1 is MNHNS and CDR2 SASEGT. V dropped 8 bases and J dropped 2; count of bases not matched to a gene: 4. The CDR3 has 14 residues.

The sample comprised lung tumor tissue. The V gene is TRBV6-1, the J gene TRBJ1-4; TRBD1 matches at 8 bases. This clonotype originated in a man aged 60 to 69 with non-small cell lung cancer. The CDR3 loop reads CASCRGHTNEKLFF. CDR3 DNA: TGTGCCAGCTGCAGGGGGCACACTAATGAAAAACTGTTTTTT.